This T cell receptor beta chain was recovered during a study of response to subunit inactivated influenza vaccine. Germline V lookup: CDR1 SQVTM, CDR2 ANQGSEA. The CDR3 has 14 amino acids. A word on this clonotype: A read error may be the cause here, since a much bigger clone is one base away.

TCRdb re-called the RT-PCR reads through MiXCR, storing one row per CDR3 protein. The data hold about 570,000 distinct CDR3 sequences, with approximately 10% observed a single time. The same specimen was also included in a second study, on T cells expressing NK-cell markers. That report adds: The cDNA for TCR beta came from 5'RACE template switching with UMIs. One of eight sequenced donors was HCMV-seronegative; the other seven were seropositive. Only alpha-beta TCR T cells were sorted in several experiments, using an anti-gamma-delta TCR antibody. Roughly 6 donors showed dominant NKG2C+ clonotypes comprising roughly 1.0-7.0% of their CD8+ T cells.

The rearrangement links TRBV29-1 to TRBJ1-2, with D possibly TRBD1 on 5 matching bases. This sequence was found in a man aged 50 or older who received an inactivated influenza vaccine. This material consisted of PBMCs from blood, taken on the day of vaccination. The CDR3 region has the DNA TGCAGCGCTGAATGGAAGGGGAGCTACTATGGCTACACCTTC. It is translated as CSAEWKGSYYGYTF.